This TCR beta chain came from a study of beta chain features in type 1 diabetes. At the level of the study: The number of sorted cells examined across all samples was 107,917,701.

V lost 4 bases to trimming and J lost 1 base; unmatched junction nucleotides: 8. The CDR3 is 16 residues long. The V gene's germline CDR1 is SGHRS and CDR2 YFSETQ. Every bit of the isolated RNA underwent reverse transcription, so sequencing read expressed TCRB transcripts. Sequencing was performed with immunoSEQ multiplex PCR; in TCRdb, only in-frame clones are kept and a portion is missing. The repertoire consists of about 270,000 clones, with 13% to 15% occurring once and the leading ten covering roughly 0.018%. Study findings and constraints: In type 1 diabetes patients, VDJ junctions had fewer insertions; deletions at these junctions were more frequent. When Type 1 diabetes patients were examined, their TCRB CDR3s proved moderately but significantly shorter in all four CD4+ subsets.

Comment on this clone: Its antigen is unknown.

This rearrangement joins TRBV5-1 to TRBJ2-5; 9 positions match TRBD1. The clonotype comes from a man younger than 40 with type 1 diabetes. The sequenced sample consisted of naive CD4+ T cells from blood. CDR3 loop: CASSQSSTGGQETQYF. The CDR3 nucleotides read TGCGCCAGCAGCCAGTCATCGACAGGGGGCCAAGAGACCCAGTACTTC.